The 24 T cell receptor beta chains below all came from one sample that was sequenced in a study of blood T cell repertoires in COVID-19. Assay used: immunoSEQ multiplex PCR; TCRdb lists only in-frame clones, some missing. The table lists approximately 180,000 clones, nearly 80% of them singletons. Sequencing used peripheral blood. The origin of the receptors is a woman in her sixties or seventies with acute or convalescent COVID-19.

This clone was counted many times. This chain uses TRBV19 with TRBJ2-7, with 7 bases fitting TRBD2. The CDR3 consists of 17 residues. The V segment lost 0 bases and the J segment 2 bases; nucleotides outside the gene matches: 10. Germline V gene data show CDR1 as LNHDA and CDR2 as SQIVND (reference sequence). The CDR3 sequence: CASSIELVGGSPYEQYF. The CDR3 DNA reads as TGTGCCAGTAGTATAGAGTTAGTGGGCGGGAGTCCCTACGAGCAGTACTTC.

The chain employs TRBV19 and TRBJ1-3, with unresolved D. This CDR3 is 15 amino acids long. The V end was cut by 3 bases, the J end by 0 bases, with 9 bases between. CDR1 LNHDA and CDR2 SQIVND come from the germline V gene (reference sequence). Here the CDR3 reads CASSINSFSGNTIYF. CDR3 DNA: TGTGCCAGTAGTATTAACAGCTTCTCTGGAAACACCATATATTTT.

V is TRBV5-6 and J is TRBJ1-1; 8 nucleotides match TRBD1. Germline values: CDR1 SGHDT, CDR2 YYEEEE. This CDR3 has 15 amino acids. The V and J ends lost 0 bases and 4 bases, in that order; junction bases with no gene match: 5. The CDR3 loop reads CASSLGTGRGTEAFF. DNA of the CDR3: TGTGCCAGCAGCTTGGGGACAGGGCGAGGCACTGAAGCTTTCTTT.

Only one count was recorded for this clone. This chain links TRBV5-6 with TRBJ2-7, with 7 positions matching TRBD2. CDR1 is SGHDT and CDR2 is YYEEEE in the germline V gene. CDR3 length: 14 amino acids. The ends lost 0 bases at V and 3 bases at J; junction bases unmatched: 3. The CDR3 here is CASSLGTGGYEQYF. CDR3 coding DNA: TGTGCCAGCAGCTTGGGGACGGGAGGCTACGAGCAGTACTTC.

The J gene is TRBJ2-7, the V gene TRBV7-6, with 9 bases fitting TRBD1. V lost 0 bases, J lost 5 bases, and 2 bases stayed unmatched. The CDR3 runs to 14 residues. Germline-derived CDR1 and CDR2 are SGHVS and FNYEAQ. Here the CDR3 DNA reads TGTGCCAGCAGCTTAGCGGGACAGGGCGACGAGCAGTACTTC. As protein: CASSLAGQGDEQYF.

This sequence joins TRBV30 and TRBJ1-1; tentative D call: TRBD1 (6 bases). CDR3 size: 12 residues. V was pared by 4 bases and J by 6 bases, with 12 bases between. Germline CDR1 and CDR2: GTSNPN and SVGIG (reference sequence). The CDR3 region is CAWKGGRAEAFF. Here the CDR3 DNA reads TGTGCCTGGAAGGGGGGGCGGGCTGAAGCTTTCTTT.

The rearrangement uses TRBV6-5 and TRBJ1-2; TRBD1 aligns across 10 bases. Germline V gene data show CDR1 as MNHEY and CDR2 as SVGAGI. This CDR3 region has 14 residues. V lost 6 bases and J lost 4; bases outside the gene matches: 5. The CDR3 spells CASRRQGAGYGYTF. In nucleotides, the CDR3 is TGTGCCAGCAGGAGACAGGGGGCGGGCTATGGCTACACCTTC.

The chain couples TRBV5-1 to TRBJ2-5; perhaps TRBD1 as D (5 bases). CDR3 length: 14 amino acids. Germline loops: CDR1 SGHRS, CDR2 YFSETQ. V was trimmed by 2 bases and J by 1 base, leaving 9 bases between them. Written as DNA, the CDR3 is TGCGCCAGCAGCTTCTCAGGGTCCCAAGAGACCCAGTACTTC. This encodes CASSFSGSQETQYF.

This rearrangement joins TRBV5-1 to TRBJ1-1; D unclear. The germline V gene encodes CDR1 SGHRS and CDR2 YFSETQ. The CDR3 extends over 13 amino acids. Trimming cost V 6 bases and J 3 bases, with 12 bases left between them. In DNA form, the CDR3 reads TGCGCCAGCAAATACCAGAGGGACACTGAAGCTTTCTTT. Encoded protein: CASKYQRDTEAFF.

This clone was detected only once. V is TRBV2 and J is TRBJ2-7, with 13 positions matching TRBD2. Trimming took 8 bases from V and 6 from J; bases not matched to a gene: 4. The CDR3 loop spans 13 amino acids. Germline V gene data show CDR1 as SNHLY and CDR2 as FYNNEI. The CDR3 nucleotides read TGTGCCAGCCGACTAGCGGGAGGTTCCGAGCAGTACTTC. This codes for CASRLAGGSEQYF.

Only a few counts were recorded for this clone. This same CDR3 is encoded by further DNA sequences in the sample. V is TRBV12-3 or TRBV12-4 and J is TRBJ2-7; no clear D. The V end lost 3 bases, the J end lost 0 bases, and 6 bases lay between the germline ends. The CDR3 contains 13 residues. DNA of the CDR3: TGTGCCAGCAGTTTTAGTCACTCCTACGAGCAGTACTTC. It translates to CASSFSHSYEQYF.

The genes are TRBV7-7 and TRBJ2-5; 8 bases align to TRBD2. The CDR3 runs 13 residues. Germline CDR1 and CDR2: SSHAT and FNYEAQ (reference sequence). V shed 2 bases and J 4 bases; nucleotides not matched to a gene: 0. DNA of the CDR3: TGTGCCAGCAGCTTAAGCGGGAGAGAGACCCAGTACTTC. This gives the protein CASSLSGRETQYF.

The J gene is TRBJ1-1, the V gene TRBV19, with 9 bases identical to TRBD1. CDR3 length: 14 residues. Germline loops: CDR1 LNHDA, CDR2 SQIVND (reference sequence). J gave up 6 bases and V 3 bases, and 5 bases lay outside the gene matches. This chain's CDR3 is CASSIRTGVAEAFF. In nucleotides, the CDR3 is TGTGCCAGTAGTATCCGGACAGGGGTCGCTGAAGCTTTCTTT.

The chain combines TRBV5-6 with TRBJ2-2; 10 bases align to TRBD2. The CDR3 totals 16 residues. Germline CDR1 is SGHDT and CDR2 is YYEEEE. Trimming took 3 bases from V and 1 from J; bases not matched to a gene: 3. The CDR3 DNA reads TGTGCCAGCAGCTCGATAGCGGGAGGGAACACCGGGGAGCTGTTTTTT. Residues: CASSSIAGGNTGELFF.

The gene calls are TRBV7-3 and TRBJ2-1; D call uncertain. The V and J ends lost 0 bases and 8 bases respectively, with 17 bases between them. The CDR3 has 16 residues. Germline V gene data show CDR1 as SGHTA and CDR2 as FQGTGA. CDR3 sequence: CASSLTPVGSLDEQFF. The CDR3 nucleotides read TGTGCCAGCAGCTTAACCCCCGTCGGGTCCCTCGATGAGCAGTTCTTC.

The chain links TRBV24-1 to TRBJ2-3, with unresolved D. Germline CDR1 reads KGHDR; CDR2 reads SFDVKD. The CDR3 sequence is 13 residues long. Trimming took 4 bases from V and 2 from J, leaving 6 bases between them. This CDR3 is CATSEANTDTQYF. CDR3 sequence (DNA): TGTGCCACCAGTGAGGCAAACACAGATACGCAGTATTTT.

CDR3 sequence: CASSRALTNTGELFF. The CDR3 DNA follows: TGTGCCAGCAGCCGAGCACTGACGAACACCGGGGAGCTGTTTTTT. J is TRBJ2-2 and V is TRBV7-8; D remains unclear. Germline loops: CDR1 SGHVS, CDR2 FQNEAQ. The germline V and J ends were trimmed by 5 bases and 0 bases, with 10 bases remaining between them. The CDR3 runs 15 residues.

This chain links TRBV5-6 with TRBJ2-5, with a tentative D call TRBD2 (5 bases). The CDR3 contains 15 residues. V dropped 4 bases and J dropped 2 bases, with 15 bases sitting between them. The germline V gene has CDR1 SGHDT and CDR2 YYEEEE. CDR3 DNA: TGTGCCAGCAGCCCGGGCGGGTATAAACAAGAGACCCAGTACTTC. It yields the protein CASSPGGYKQETQYF.

This clone turned up a few times. The chain is built from TRBV1 and TRBJ2-1; the D segment call TRBD2 is taken from the table without a DNA check. TRBV1 is shown as a pseudogene. This CDR3 is built from 15 residues. The CDR3 DNA reads TGCACCAGCAGCCCAAGCGGGAGCTCCTACAATGAGCAGTTCTTC. The encoded protein is CTSSPSGSSYNEQFF.

The genes are TRBV6-5 and TRBJ1-2; 9 bases are shared with TRBD1. With V trimmed by 0 bases and J by 6 bases, 5 bases remained unmatched. Germline V lookup: CDR1 MNHEY, CDR2 SVGAGI. The CDR3 length is 15 residues. This CDR3 reads CASSYSRQGGDGYTF. The DNA for the CDR3 is TGTGCCAGCAGTTACTCCCGACAGGGGGGAGATGGCTACACCTTC.

V usage is TRBV29-1 and J usage is TRBJ1-2, with 8 bases fitting TRBD1. The V gene's germline CDR1 is SQVTM and CDR2 ANQGSEA. The V gene end was trimmed by 3 bases and the J gene end by 4 bases; junction bases not matched to a gene: 7. The CDR3 runs 14 residues. CDR3 bases: TGCAGCGTTGACCGGACAGGGACCGGCTATGGCTACACCTTC. Protein: CSVDRTGTGYGYTF.

The count of this clone is one. The J gene is TRBJ1-1, the V gene TRBV14; TRBD1 is a possible D gene (5 bases). CDR1 is SGHDN, CDR2 FVKESK, per germline. V gave up 4 bases and J gave up 0 bases, with 15 bases separating them. The length of the CDR3 is 16 residues. The DNA for the CDR3 is TGTGCCAGCAGCCGATCGACGGGACTTTTGAACACTGAAGCTTTCTTT. Encoded protein: CASSRSTGLLNTEAFF.

This chain links TRBV29-1 with TRBJ2-2; 7 bases are a match to TRBD1. Looked up from germline, CDR1 is SQVTM and CDR2 is ANQGSEA. The V segment lost 5 bases and the J segment 7 bases; nucleotides outside the gene matches: 13. The CDR3 loop spans 15 amino acids. DNA of the CDR3: TGCAGCGTTAAGGACAGGTGGGGACCCGGCGGGGAGCTGTTTTTT. Translating gives CSVKDRWGPGGELFF.

The CDR3 DNA reads as TGTGCCAGCAGCGGACAGACCAATCAGCCCCAGCATTTT. It encodes CASSGQTNQPQHF. The J gene is TRBJ1-5, the V gene TRBV12-3 or TRBV12-4; weak D call: TRBD1 (6 bases). The germline V and J ends were trimmed by 6 bases and 3 bases, with 9 bases remaining between them. The CDR3 is 13 residues long.